A few counts support the clone carrying this T cell receptor beta chain. Its antigen is not identified. V was clipped by 7 bases and J by 3 bases, with 13 bases between them. The CDR3 runs 12 residues. CDR1 and CDR2 from the germline V gene are GTSNPN and SVGIG (reference sequence). The sequenced template was cDNA made from the entire isolated RNA. Clones were read by immunoSEQ multiplex PCR, and TCRdb kept only the in-frame ones, dropping some. Here the sample spans under 200,000 clones, about 8.3% being singletons. The data were obtained in a study of beta chain features in type 1 diabetes. The study, taken as a whole, reports: Researchers report that Type 1 diabetes patients had moderately but significantly shorter TCRB CDR3s across all four CD4+ subsets.

The sequence was obtained from a young woman with type 1 diabetes. Material: central memory CD4+ T cells from blood. This sequence joins TRBV30 and TRBJ2-7, with unresolved D. The CDR3 is CASSLDIYEQYF. Here the CDR3 DNA reads TGTGCCTCCAGCCTAGATATCTACGAGCAGTACTTC.